This T cell receptor (beta chain) is from a study of shared clonotypes between healthy human individuals (dated by TCRdb to the early 2020s). About the full investigation: Three men and a couple of women, aged 18 to 49 years, made up the cohort. Per donor, three plates each were used for CD4 naive and CD4 memory, two for CD8 naive, and one for CD8 memory. To estimate repertoire size and how much clonotype sharing occurs between individuals, the study deeply sequenced the blood TCR repertoires of five healthy adults. To increase sequencing depth and limit assay-specific biases, TCR repertoire library preparation and sequencing were carried out by different laboratories using diverse techniques. Per donor, leukapheresis produced somewhere between about 0.94 and 9.5 billion PBMCs. Overall study results and their limits: Compared with non-shared clonotypes, clonotypes shared by all four sorted-subset donors had higher generation probabilities. Sharing across a handful of donors was observed for around 5% of naive CD4, less than 4% of naive CD8, 2.3% of memory CD4, and 0.4% of memory CD8 clonotypes. Incomplete sequencing was indicated by rarefaction of sorted-subset datasets, despite the large sequencing depth. Sampling was restricted to blood, and TCR repertoires in tissues likely differ from the TCR repertoires found in blood. Larger estimated clonotype richness was generally found for naive subsets than for memory subsets. Pairwise subsampling led to the expectation that sequencing depth would affect the degree of clonotype sharing among donors. Because the study included only a small number of donors, the genetic and exposure-history diversity represented was limited.

From the germline V gene, CDR1 is MDHEN and CDR2 is SYDVKM. The junction shows trimming of 2 bases on V and 4 bases on J, plus 8 bases between the germline ends. From the cysteine through the phenylalanine, the CDR3 covers 13 amino acids. The DNA shown is the 39-base CDR3, in frame from base 1. Comments on this clone: There is no known antigen for this receptor. Per-base qualities were not stored, and no clone one base away is much larger.

The donors were healthy, HIV-negative adults who had no recently reported acute infections or vaccinations. Only Caucasian adults living in Nashville, Tennessee, USA were represented among the donors. CD4+ T cells were enriched by magnetic negative selection; naive cells were then positively selected on CD45RA, and the negative fraction formed the memory subset. Blood was collected by leukapheresis, and PBMCs were isolated by Ficoll-Histopaque density gradient centrifugation and then cryopreserved in liquid nitrogen vapor phase. Analytical flow cytometry was used to check the purity and quantity of each magnetically sorted T cell population. From each sorted fraction, genomic DNA was isolated and quantified by UV absorbance on a Nanodrop 2000c. Using the deep immunoSEQ assay, TCR CDR3 regions were amplified from genomic DNA by multiplex PCR. Genomic DNA extracted from each cell subset was distributed evenly over all wells of several immunoSEQ 96-well plates, and each plate served as one replicate. For sorted subsets, approximately 190 ng genomic DNA, equal to 25,000 to 35,000 T cell genomes, was loaded into each replicate PCR. Purified libraries were measured with a Qubit 3.0 fluorometer, size-checked on a Bioanalyzer 2100, and measured again with the KAPA Library Quantification kit. Each immunoSEQ 96-well plate was sequenced on its own single-read 150-cycle Illumina NextSeq 550 flow cell. On the authors' methods: Because only junctional sequences without quality scores were contained in the immunoSEQ output, filtering matching that applied to full-length reads could not be performed. Sequences were annotated with PyIR, a Python wrapper for IgBLAST v1.9, using IMGT germline references to assign V/J genes and CDR3. Reads with weak V/J assignments (E-value above 1e-6), missing CDR3, stop codons, out-of-frame junctions, or ambiguous translated residues were removed. V3J clonotypes were defined by identical inferred V gene, J gene, and CDR3 amino acid sequence. Percentage overlap between repertoires was calculated by dividing the number of shared unique clonotypes by the size of the smaller repertoire. Repertoire richness was assessed with RTK rarefaction, the Chao1 estimator, and Recon v2.1 estimates of unobserved clonotypes. Generation probabilities for all TCRbeta clonotypes obtained by the gDNA method from several donors were computed using OLGA. TCRdb provides this immuneACCESS table in a form limited to in-frame rearrangements. Some clones are lacking; in checked studies, under half of them reflect an unresolved V gene, and why the rest are absent is not known. V and J calls and clone size are given by that table; D and trimming were obtained from the DNA. The sample includes 2.3 million or so clones, with 90% to 95% observed a single time. The ten largest clones add up to about 0.41% of the sample.

This chain joins TRBV28 to TRBJ2-5, with no confidently assigned D gene. The TCR comes from a man between 18 and 29 years old in good health. Some clones in this sample may be carry-over from other donors' samples. The sequencing sample was made of naive CD4+ T cells from PBMCs. The cell subset or site label of this sample denotes: CD45RA+ positively selected. The CDR3 corresponds to CASSLRPGETQYF. The sequenced DNA is TGTGCCAGCAGTTTACGTCCGGGAGAGACCCAGTACTTC.